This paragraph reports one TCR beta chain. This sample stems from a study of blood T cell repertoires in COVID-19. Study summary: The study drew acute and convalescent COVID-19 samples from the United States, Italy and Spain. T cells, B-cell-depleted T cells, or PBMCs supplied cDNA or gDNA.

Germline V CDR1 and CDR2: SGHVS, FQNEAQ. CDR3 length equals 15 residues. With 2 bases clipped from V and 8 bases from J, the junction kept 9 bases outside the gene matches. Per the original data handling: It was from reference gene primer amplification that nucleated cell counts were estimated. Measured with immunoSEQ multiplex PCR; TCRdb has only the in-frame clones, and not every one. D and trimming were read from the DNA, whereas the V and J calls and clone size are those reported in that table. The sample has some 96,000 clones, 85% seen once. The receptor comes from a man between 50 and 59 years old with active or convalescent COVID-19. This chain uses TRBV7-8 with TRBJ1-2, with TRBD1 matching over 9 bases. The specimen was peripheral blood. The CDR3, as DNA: TGTGCCAGCAGCTTACTACTTACAGGGGGCAGCGGCTACACCTTC. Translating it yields CASSLLLTGGSGYTF.